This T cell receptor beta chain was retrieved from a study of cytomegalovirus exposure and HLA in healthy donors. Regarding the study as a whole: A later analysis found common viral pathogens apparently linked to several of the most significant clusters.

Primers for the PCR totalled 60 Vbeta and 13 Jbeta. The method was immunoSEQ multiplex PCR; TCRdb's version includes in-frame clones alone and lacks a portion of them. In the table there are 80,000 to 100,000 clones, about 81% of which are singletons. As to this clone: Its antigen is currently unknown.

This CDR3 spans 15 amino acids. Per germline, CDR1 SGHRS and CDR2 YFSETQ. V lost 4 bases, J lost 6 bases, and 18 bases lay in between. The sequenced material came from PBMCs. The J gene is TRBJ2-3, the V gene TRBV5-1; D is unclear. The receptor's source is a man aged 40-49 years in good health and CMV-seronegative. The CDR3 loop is CASSVNGPSFDTQYF. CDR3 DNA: TGCGCCAGCAGCGTAAATGGCCCGTCTTTTGATACGCAGTATTTT.